A selection of T cell receptor beta chains follows, all from one sample in a study of cytomegalovirus exposure and HLA in healthy donors. Method: immunoSEQ multiplex PCR; TCRdb's copy keeps in-frame clones and lacks some. The table records about 190,000 clones, roughly 80% of them present only once. The sequencing input was PBMCs. These receptors all stem from a male donor in good health and CMV-seronegative. Both conserved end residues are part of each CDR3. The D gene is left open where the match is weak. Some rows mark clone size as missing; the rest say once, few, many or name a class of expanded clone.

TRBJ1-2,.,TRBV19,.,TGTGCCAGTAGTATGCGACAGGAGAGCTTCTATGGCTACACCTTC,CASSMRQESFYGYTF
TRBJ1-4,.,TRBV29-1,few,TGCAGCGTACAGGGAAATGAAAAACTGTTTTTT,CSVQGNEKLFF
TRBJ2-7,TRBD2,TRBV25-1,.,TGTGCCAGCAGCCCGGGACTAGCGGGAACCGACGAGCAGTACTTC,CASSPGLAGTDEQYF
TRBJ1-1,.,TRBV9,.,TGTGCCAGCAGCGTCCCGGGGAACACTGAAGCTTTCTTT,CASSVPGNTEAFF
TRBJ2-1,.,TRBV5-4,few,TGTGCCAGCAGCTTGGCGGGGAGCTCCTACAATGAGCAGTTCTTC,CASSLAGSSYNEQFF
TRBJ2-5,TRBD2,TRBV10-3,once,TGTGCCATCACAGCGGGAGAACTTGGGACCCAGTACTTC,CAITAGELGTQYF
TRBJ2-6,.,TRBV9,.,TGTGCCAGCAGCGTAGCGGTCTCTGGGGCCAACGTCCTGACTTTC,CASSVAVSGANVLTF
TRBJ2-7,.,TRBV7-3,.,TGTGCCAGCAGCTTAAAGGCAGGATTCTCCTACGAGCAGTACTTC,CASSLKAGFSYEQYF
TRBJ2-4,.,TRBV5-6,.,TGTGCCAGCAGCCCCCGGACGTTCGGGACTCCGAACCACATTCAGTACTTC,CASSPRTFGTPNHIQYF
TRBJ2-2,TRBD1,TRBV7-3,.,TGTGCCAGCAGACAAACCGGGACAGGGGGGACCGGGGAGCTGTTTTTT,CASRQTGTGGTGELFF
TRBJ2-3,TRBD2,TRBV7-8,.,TGTGCCAGCAGCCCGGGACTAGCGGGACTTGCAGATACGCAGTATTTT,CASSPGLAGLADTQYF
TRBJ2-5,.,TRBV7-2,.,TGTGCCAGCAGCTTAAGGCAGGGCCAAGAGACCCAGTACTTC,CASSLRQGQETQYF
TRBJ2-7,TRBD1,TRBV6-5,once,TGTGCCAGCAGCCGGACAGGGGTCGAGCAGTACTTC,CASSRTGVEQYF
TRBJ2-5,TRBD2,TRBV7-2,.,TGTGCCAGCAGCCTTGATGGACTAGCGGAGACCCAGTACTTC,CASSLDGLAETQYF
TRBJ1-2,.,TRBV28,.,TGTGCCAGCACCTGGGAGGGGGACTATGGCTACACCTTC,CASTWEGDYGYTF
TRBJ2-5,TRBD2,TRBV7-9,few,TGTGCCAGCAGCTTAGACTGGGGGGGCCAAGAGACCCAGTACTTC,CASSLDWGGQETQYF
TRBJ1-3,TRBD1,TRBV7-9,few,TGTGCCAGCAGCCCCCCAGGGACAGAGGCCCGTAACACCATATATTTT,CASSPPGTEARNTIYF
TRBJ1-4,.,TRBV4-1,.,TGCGCCAGCAGCCAAGGGGTGGTGGCGGGAGAAAAACTGTTTTTT,CASSQGVVAGEKLFF
TRBJ2-7,TRBD1,TRBV28,.,TGTGCCAGCAGTCCCTGGGACAGGGGGACATACGAGCAGTACTTC,CASSPWDRGTYEQYF
TRBJ2-7,.,TRBV18,.,TGTGCCAGCTCCCGGGGCGGGGCCCCCTACGAGCAGTACTTC,CASSRGGAPYEQYF
TRBJ2-1,TRBD1,TRBV28,few,TGTGCCAGCGGGAAACTCGACAGGGCGCGTGGGAAGTTCTTC,CASGKLDRARGKFF
TRBJ2-3,TRBD2,TRBV9,.,TGTGCCAGCAGCGTCGGACTAGCGACAGATACGCAGTATTTT,CASSVGLATDTQYF